The 26 T cell receptor beta chains reported below all come from one sample, sequenced in a study of human T cells and chemical hapten exposure. This sample's time point: patch test 2, 6 weeks after DPC sensitization. Treatment: therapeutic diphenylcyclopropenone sensitization with weekly scalp DPC. MiXCR was run by TCRdb on the RACE reads, yielding one entry per CDR3 protein. Seen here are 75,000 to 95,000 distinct CDR3 sequences, 8% to 13% observed once, and the top ten hold 2.2%. The input for sequencing was whole blood, taken in connection with sensitization to the hapten diphenylcyclopropenone (DPC). The receptors were gathered from a man aged 40-55 years with alopecia areata. Some clones in this sample may be carry-over from other donors' samples.

The chain combines TRBV19 with TRBJ1-1; D is undetermined. CDR1 LNHDA and CDR2 SQIVND come from the germline V gene (reference sequence). The CDR3 is 15 residues long. Trimming cost V 5 bases and J 0 bases, with 13 bases left between them. The chain's CDR3 is CASSPEVTLNTEAFF. DNA of the CDR3: TGTGCCAGTAGTCCGGAGGTAACCTTGAACACTGAAGCTTTCTTT.

This clonotype was counted between two and nine times. The genes are TRBV7-2 and TRBJ2-4, with 7 bases fitting TRBD1. With V trimmed by 5 bases and J by 7 bases, 5 bases remained unmatched. The CDR3 extends over 13 amino acids. CDR1 SGHTA and CDR2 FQGNSA come from the germline V gene. This CDR3 is CASSRGGANIQYF. The CDR3 DNA follows: TGTGCCAGCAGCAGAGGGGGCGCGAACATTCAGTACTTC. The whole variable domain, filled in from reference TRBV7-2 and TRBJ2-4, reads GAGVSQSPSNKVTEKGKDVELRCDPISGHTALYWYRQSLGQGLEFLIYFQGNSAPDKSGLPSDRFSAERTGGSVSTLTIQRTQQEDSAVYLCASSRGGANIQYFGAGTRLSVL.

This clonotype was counted at least ten times. This chain connects TRBV3-1 to TRBJ1-2; maybe TRBD1 (5 bases). Germline V gene data show CDR1 as LGHDT and CDR2 as YNNKEL (reference sequence). V was cut by 1 base and J by 1 base, with 13 bases left in between. The length of the CDR3 is 16 residues. The CDR3 loop is CASSQVGQDINYGYTF. The DNA of the CDR3 is TGTGCCAGCAGCCAAGTCGGGCAGGACATTAACTATGGCTACACCTTC.

V usage is TRBV24-1 and J usage is TRBJ2-2; D may be TRBD1 (5 bases). CDR1 is KGHDR and CDR2 is SFDVKD in the germline V gene. The CDR3 is 12 amino acids. Trimming left V 7 bases short and J 5 bases short, with 7 bases between. Here the CDR3 DNA reads TGTGCCACCAGCAGGGTTACCGGGGAGCTGTTTTTT. Residues: CATSRVTGELFF.

The rearrangement joins TRBV7-2 to TRBJ2-1; D not resolved. CDR1 is SGHTA and CDR2 is FQGNSA in the germline V gene. The CDR3 contains 17 residues. Trimming removed 5 bases from V and 5 bases from J, with 22 bases in between. In nucleotides, the CDR3 is TGTGCCAGCAGCCCTCCCCCGTGGGGTTCCCCCAACAATGAGCAGTTCTTC. It translates to CASSPPPWGSPNNEQFF.

The sample holds many counts of this clonotype. V and J are TRBV7-2 and TRBJ1-2; D is perhaps TRBD1 (5 bases). CDR3 length: 15 residues. Per germline, CDR1 SGHTA and CDR2 FQGNSA. V lost 1 base to trimming and J lost 2 bases, with 11 bases between them. The CDR3 reads CASSLVTGANYGYTF. The DNA for the CDR3 is TGTGCCAGCAGCTTAGTTACAGGAGCCAACTATGGCTACACCTTC.

In its sample, this clonotype was seen many times. The chain links TRBV14 to TRBJ1-2; 8 bases fit TRBD1. This CDR3 contains 13 residues. J lost 5 bases, V lost 2 bases, and 1 base had no gene match. Germline V gene lookup returns CDR1 SGHDN and CDR2 FVKESK. CDR3 sequence: CASSQQGAYGYTF. The CDR3 coding sequence is TGTGCCAGCAGCCAACAGGGGGCTTATGGCTACACCTTC.

This clonotype was detected many times. The chain combines TRBV12-3 or TRBV12-4 with TRBJ2-1; D possibly matches TRBD1 or TRBD2 (5 bases each). The CDR3 contains 17 residues. Trimming left V 5 bases short and J 4 bases short, with 21 bases between. DNA of the CDR3: TGTGCCAGCAGTCCCGGAACGGGGCTGTCCTTATACAATGAGCAGTTCTTC. Translating gives CASSPGTGLSLYNEQFF.

J is TRBJ2-5 and V is TRBV27; TRBD1 aligns across 7 bases. Germline-derived CDR1 and CDR2 are MNHEY and SMNVEV (reference sequence). CDR3 size: 15 residues. The V segment lost 2 bases and the J segment 4 bases; nucleotides outside the gene matches: 7. In DNA, the CDR3 is TGTGCCAGCAGTTTAAGAGACAGGGTGGGAGAGACCCAGTACTTC. Its translation is CASSLRDRVGETQYF.

A few counts support this clonotype. The chain is built from TRBV9 and TRBJ2-6; 14 bases are shared with TRBD2. V gave up 0 bases and J gave up 0 bases; unmatched junction bases: 14. This CDR3 is 23 amino acids long. Per the germline V gene, CDR1 is SGDLS and CDR2 is YYNGEE. CDR3 DNA: TGTGCCAGCAGCGTAGGACCCTCTCCCGGGACTAGCGGGAGTCGCTCTGGGGCCAACGTCCTGACTTTC. Encoded protein: CASSVGPSPGTSGSRSGANVLTF.

This clonotype was recorded many times. CDR3 sequence (DNA): TGTGCCAGCAGCAAGGGGATCCGATCCCCCCTAGCCCTGAACACTGAAGCTTTCTTT. It translates to CASSKGIRSPLALNTEAFF. The chain recombines TRBV12-3 or TRBV12-4 with TRBJ1-1, with a possible D match to TRBD1 (5 bases). The V gene lost 6 bases and the J gene lost 0 bases, with 26 bases spanning the gap. The CDR3 is 19 amino acids.

This clonotype was detected ten times or more. The chain is built from TRBV5-1 and TRBJ1-1, with D unresolved. Between the trimmed V and J ends, which lost 4 bases and 3 bases, there was a span of 13 bases. Germline loops: CDR1 SGHRS, CDR2 YFSETQ. The CDR3 has 14 amino acids. CDR3 amino acids: CASSPPTRDTEAFF. The CDR3 nucleotides read TGCGCCAGCAGCCCGCCCACACGAGACACTGAAGCTTTCTTT.

Only a few counts were recorded for this clonotype. The CDR3 is CASGRMNTEAFF. CDR3 coding DNA: TGTGCCAGCGGACGGATGAACACTGAAGCTTTCTTT. The chain uses TRBV6-2 or TRBV6-3 and TRBJ1-1; unclear D gene. The V end was cut by 8 bases, the J end by 0 bases, with 7 bases between. The CDR3 covers 12 residues. Germline V gene sequence: CDR1 MNHEY, CDR2 SVGEGT.

The gene calls are TRBV19 and TRBJ2-7; TRBD2 matches at 10 bases. Germline-derived CDR1 and CDR2 are LNHDA and SQIVND (reference sequence). Germline trimming cut 4 bases from V and 1 base from J; bases unmatched to any gene: 25. The CDR3 length is 22 residues. CDR3 region: CASSNPQGHCPAGGLCSYEQYV. CDR3 nucleotide sequence: TGTGCCAGTAGTAACCCCCAGGGTCATTGTCCAGCGGGAGGGCTTTGTTCCTACGAGCAGTACGTC.

In this sample, this clonotype turned up a few times. This chain connects TRBV29-1 to TRBJ2-5; D gene ambiguous. CDR3 length: 13 residues. Germline CDR1 is SQVTM and CDR2 is ANQGSEA. Trimming removed 2 bases from V and 1 base from J, with 8 bases in between. The CDR3 here is CSVERSSQETQYF. CDR3 in DNA: TGCAGCGTTGAAAGAAGTAGCCAAGAGACCCAGTACTTC.

This clonotype was observed many times. This chain uses TRBV11-2 with TRBJ1-2; no definite D call. Trimming took off 5 bases at V and 4 bases at J, with 14 bases between the two ends. The CDR3 has 14 residues. Looked up from germline, CDR1 is SGHAT and CDR2 is FQNNGV. The CDR3 region has the DNA TGTGCCAGCAGCCCGAGTGCCGCGGGCTATGGCTACACCTTC. This encodes CASSPSAAGYGYTF.

The J gene is TRBJ2-7, the V gene TRBV21-1; the table names TRBD2, a call not compared with the DNA. TRBV21-1 is recorded as a pseudogene. The CDR3 runs to 14 residues. CDR3 in DNA: TGTGCCAGCAGTGAACAGCGGGACGGAGGGGAGCAGTACGTC. This sequence encodes CASSEQRDGGEQYV.

The sample holds one count of this clonotype. CDR3 sequence reads: CASGGGGPINEQFF. CDR3 sequence (DNA): TGTGCCAGCGGGGGGGGAGGCCCTATTAATGAGCAGTTCTTC. This sequence joins TRBV12-3 or TRBV12-4 and TRBJ2-1, with 7 bases matching TRBD2. V lost 8 bases, J lost 7 bases, and 11 bases stayed unmatched. The CDR3 is made up of 14 amino acids.

The rearrangement uses TRBV30 and TRBJ1-1; a possible D gene is TRBD1 (5 bases). Germline assignment: CDR1 GTSNPN and CDR2 SVGIG (reference sequence). The CDR3 is made up of 13 amino acids. Trimming shortened V by 0 bases and J by 4 bases, and 9 bases separated the two germline ends. In DNA, the CDR3 is TGTGCCTGGAGTGTGGGGCAGGCCACTGAAGCTTTCTTT. Amino acid sequence: CAWSVGQATEAFF.

Only a few counts were recorded for this clonotype. V usage is TRBV5-1 and J usage is TRBJ1-1; 7 nucleotides agree with TRBD1. Germline assignment: CDR1 SGHRS and CDR2 YFSETQ. With V trimmed by 4 bases and J by 1 base, 4 bases remained unmatched. The CDR3 totals 14 residues. CDR3: CASSVGQTNTEAFF. CDR3 nucleotide sequence: TGCGCCAGCAGCGTGGGACAGACGAACACTGAAGCTTTCTTT.

This clonotype showed up just a few times. The gene calls are TRBV19 and TRBJ2-3, with no clear D. V was clipped by 4 bases and J by 7 bases, with 15 bases between them. This CDR3 contains 14 residues. Germline CDR1 is LNHDA and CDR2 is SQIVND (reference sequence). This CDR3 is CASSRDSSHYTQYF. The CDR3 region has the DNA TGTGCCAGTAGTAGGGATTCCAGCCACTATACGCAGTATTTT.

This clonotype was seen ten or more times. The chain joins TRBV9 to TRBJ1-1; unclear D gene. The V gene's germline CDR1 is SGDLS and CDR2 YYNGEE. This CDR3 is 13 amino acids long. Deletions cut 1 base from V and 1 base from J, with 5 bases between. Written as DNA, the CDR3 is TGTGCCAGCAGCGTACAGGCGAACACTGAAGCTTTCTTT. Residues: CASSVQANTEAFF.

This clonotype was counted ten times or more. The J gene is TRBJ1-1, the V gene TRBV4-3; a possible D gene is TRBD1 (6 bases). Germline values: CDR1 LGHNA, CDR2 YSLEER. The V end lost 6 bases, the J end lost 4 bases, and 15 bases lay between the germline ends. The CDR3 contains 14 residues. CDR3 region: CASSLNTGPTEAFF. CDR3 sequence (DNA): TGCGCCAGCAGTCTTAACACAGGGCCCACTGAAGCTTTCTTT.

In this sample, this clonotype turned up a few times. The chain recombines TRBV27 with TRBJ2-4; perhaps D is TRBD1 or TRBD2 (5 bases each). CDR1 is MNHEY and CDR2 is SMNVEV in the germline V gene (reference sequence). Between the trimmed V and J ends, which lost 0 bases and 0 bases, there was a span of 21 bases. CDR3 length equals 20 residues. Here the CDR3 DNA reads TGTGCCAGCAGTTTATCCGTCCCAGGGAGCCCGTCCTCAGCCAAAAACATTCAGTACTTC. Its translation is CASSLSVPGSPSSAKNIQYF.

This clonotype has at least ten counts. This chain connects TRBV27 to TRBJ1-2; 8 nucleotides match TRBD1. The CDR3 contains 14 residues. Germline values: CDR1 MNHEY, CDR2 SMNVEV (reference sequence). Trimming cost V 2 bases and J 5 bases; bases outside gene matches: 4. CDR3 in amino acids: CASSLKTGVYGYTF. The CDR3 DNA sequence: TGTGCCAGCAGTTTAAAGACAGGGGTTTATGGCTACACCTTC.

The genes are TRBV7-2 and TRBJ2-7, with D uncertain. The CDR3 contains 13 residues. CDR1 SGHTA and CDR2 FQGNSA come from the germline V gene. V dropped 0 bases and J dropped 2 bases, with 5 bases sitting between them. DNA of the CDR3: TGTGCCAGCAGCTTAGCCCCGACCTACGAGCAGTACTTC. It specifies CASSLAPTYEQYF.